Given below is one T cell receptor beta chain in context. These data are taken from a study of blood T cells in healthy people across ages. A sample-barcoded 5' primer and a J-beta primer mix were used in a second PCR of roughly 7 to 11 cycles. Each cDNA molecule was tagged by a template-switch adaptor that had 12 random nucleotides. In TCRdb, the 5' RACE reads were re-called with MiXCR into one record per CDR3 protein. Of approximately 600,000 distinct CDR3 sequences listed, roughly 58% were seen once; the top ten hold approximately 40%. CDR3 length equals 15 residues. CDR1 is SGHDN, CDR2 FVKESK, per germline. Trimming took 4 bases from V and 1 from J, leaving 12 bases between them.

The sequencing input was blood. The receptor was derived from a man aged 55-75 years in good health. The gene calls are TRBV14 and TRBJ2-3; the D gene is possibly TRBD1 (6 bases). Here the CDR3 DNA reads TGTGCCAGCAGCCTACCGGGACACCGCACAGATACGCAGTATTTT. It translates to CASSLPGHRTDTQYF. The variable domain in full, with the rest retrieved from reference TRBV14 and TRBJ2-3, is EAGVTQFPSHSVIEKGQTVTLRCDPISGHDNLYWYRRVMGKEIKFLLHFVKESKQDESGMPNNRFLAERTGGTYSTLKVQPAELEDSGVYFCASSLPGHRTDTQYFGPGTRLTVL.